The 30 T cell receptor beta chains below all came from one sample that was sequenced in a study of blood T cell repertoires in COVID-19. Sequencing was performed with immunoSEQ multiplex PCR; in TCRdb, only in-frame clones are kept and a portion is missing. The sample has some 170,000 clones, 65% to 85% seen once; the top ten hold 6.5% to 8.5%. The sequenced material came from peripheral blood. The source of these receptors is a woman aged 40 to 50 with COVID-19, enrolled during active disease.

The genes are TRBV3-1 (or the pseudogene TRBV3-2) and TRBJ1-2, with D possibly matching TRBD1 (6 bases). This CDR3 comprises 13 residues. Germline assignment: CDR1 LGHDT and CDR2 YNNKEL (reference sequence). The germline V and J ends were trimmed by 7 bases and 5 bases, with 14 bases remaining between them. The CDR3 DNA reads TGTGCCAGCAAGCGACAGGACGCTTATGGCTACACCTTC. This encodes CASKRQDAYGYTF.

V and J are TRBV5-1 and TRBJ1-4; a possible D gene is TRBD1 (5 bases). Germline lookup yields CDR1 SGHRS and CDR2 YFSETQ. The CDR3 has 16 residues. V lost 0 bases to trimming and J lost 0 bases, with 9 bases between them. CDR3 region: CASSLGQHTTNEKLFF. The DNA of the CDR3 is TGCGCCAGCAGCTTGGGACAGCATACAACTAATGAAAAACTGTTTTTT.

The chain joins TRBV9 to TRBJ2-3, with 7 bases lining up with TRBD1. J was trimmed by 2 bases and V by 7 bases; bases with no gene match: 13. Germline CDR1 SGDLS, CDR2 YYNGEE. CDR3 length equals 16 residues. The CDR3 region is CASSGQISSNTDTQYF. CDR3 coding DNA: TGTGCCAGCTCGGGACAGATCTCGAGTAACACAGATACGCAGTATTTT.

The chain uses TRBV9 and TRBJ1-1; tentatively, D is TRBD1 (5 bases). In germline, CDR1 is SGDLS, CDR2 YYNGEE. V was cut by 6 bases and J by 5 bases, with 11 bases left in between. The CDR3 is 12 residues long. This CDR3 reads CASTPGGTEAFF. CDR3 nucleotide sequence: TGTGCCAGCACCCCCGGGGGGACTGAAGCTTTCTTT.

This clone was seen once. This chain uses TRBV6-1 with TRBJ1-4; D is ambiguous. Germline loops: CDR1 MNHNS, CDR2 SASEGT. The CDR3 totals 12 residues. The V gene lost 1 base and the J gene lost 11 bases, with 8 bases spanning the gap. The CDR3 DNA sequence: TGTGCCAGCAGTGAAGACTGGTGGAAACTGTTTTTT. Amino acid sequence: CASSEDWWKLFF.

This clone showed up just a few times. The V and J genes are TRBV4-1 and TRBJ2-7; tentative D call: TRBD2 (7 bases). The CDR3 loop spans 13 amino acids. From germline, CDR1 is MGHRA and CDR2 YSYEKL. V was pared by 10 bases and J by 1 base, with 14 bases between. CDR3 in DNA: TGCGCCACCCGGGCGGGGGCGTCCTACGAGCAGTACTTC. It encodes CATRAGASYEQYF.

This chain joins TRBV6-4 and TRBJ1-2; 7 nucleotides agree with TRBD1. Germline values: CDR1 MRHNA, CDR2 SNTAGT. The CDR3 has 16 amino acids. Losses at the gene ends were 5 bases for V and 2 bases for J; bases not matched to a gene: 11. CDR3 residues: CASSLHPGQTNYGYTF. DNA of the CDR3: TGTGCCAGCAGTCTCCACCCGGGACAGACAAACTATGGCTACACCTTC.

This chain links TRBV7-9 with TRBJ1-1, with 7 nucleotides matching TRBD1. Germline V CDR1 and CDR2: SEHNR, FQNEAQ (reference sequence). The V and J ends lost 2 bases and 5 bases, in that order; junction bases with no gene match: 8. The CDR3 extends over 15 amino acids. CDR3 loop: CASSLQIGRGTEAFF. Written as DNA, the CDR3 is TGTGCCAGCAGCTTACAGATTGGCAGGGGGACTGAAGCTTTCTTT. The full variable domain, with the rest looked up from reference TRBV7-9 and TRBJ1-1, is DTGVSQNPRHKITKRGQNVTFRCDPISEHNRLYWYRQTLGQGPEFLTYFQNEAQLEKSRLLSDRFSAERPKGSFSTLEIQRTEQGDSAMYLCASSLQIGRGTEAFFGQGTRLTVV.

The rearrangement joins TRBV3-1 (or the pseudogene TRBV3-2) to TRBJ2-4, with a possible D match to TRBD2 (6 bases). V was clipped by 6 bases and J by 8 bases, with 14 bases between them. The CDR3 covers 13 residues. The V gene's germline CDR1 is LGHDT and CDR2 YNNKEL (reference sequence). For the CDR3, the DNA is TGTGCCAGCAGTCCTAGGACGGGAGACATTCAGTACTTC. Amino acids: CASSPRTGDIQYF.

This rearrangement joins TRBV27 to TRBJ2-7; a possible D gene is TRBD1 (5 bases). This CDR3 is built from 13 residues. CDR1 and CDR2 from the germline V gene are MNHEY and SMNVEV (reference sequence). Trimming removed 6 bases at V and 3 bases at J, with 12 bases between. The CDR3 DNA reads TGTGCCAGCAGAAACAGGTTAGACTACGAGCAGTACTTC. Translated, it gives CASRNRLDYEQYF.

The CDR3, as DNA: TGTGCCAGCAGTTTCACAGTTCAAGAGACCCAGTACTTC. Its translation is CASSFTVQETQYF. The chain recombines TRBV12-3 or TRBV12-4 with TRBJ2-5; D call uncertain. V gave up 3 bases and J gave up 2 bases, with 7 bases separating them. The CDR3 is 13 amino acids.

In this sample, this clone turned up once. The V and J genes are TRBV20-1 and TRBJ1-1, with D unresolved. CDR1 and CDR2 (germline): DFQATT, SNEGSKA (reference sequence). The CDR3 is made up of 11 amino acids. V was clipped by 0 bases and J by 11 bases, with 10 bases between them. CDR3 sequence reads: CSAREITAAFF. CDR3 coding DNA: TGCAGTGCTAGAGAGATCACAGCCGCTTTCTTT.

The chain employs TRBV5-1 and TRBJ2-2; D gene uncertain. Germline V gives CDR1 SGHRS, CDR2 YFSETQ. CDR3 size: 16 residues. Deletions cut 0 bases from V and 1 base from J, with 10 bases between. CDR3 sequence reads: CASSLVVAENTGELFF. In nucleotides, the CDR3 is TGCGCCAGCAGCTTGGTCGTGGCCGAGAACACCGGGGAGCTGTTTTTT.

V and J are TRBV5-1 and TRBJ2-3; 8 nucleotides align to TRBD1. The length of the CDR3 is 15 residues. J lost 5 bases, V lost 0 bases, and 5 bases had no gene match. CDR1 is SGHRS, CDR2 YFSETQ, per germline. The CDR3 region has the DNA TGCGCCAGCAGCTTGGCAGGGGGCAGTGAAGATACGCAGTATTTT. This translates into CASSLAGGSEDTQYF.

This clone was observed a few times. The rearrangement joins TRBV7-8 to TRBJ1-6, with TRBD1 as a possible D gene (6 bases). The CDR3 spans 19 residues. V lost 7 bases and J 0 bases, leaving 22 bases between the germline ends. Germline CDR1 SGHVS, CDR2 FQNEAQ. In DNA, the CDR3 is TGTGCCAGCACCAAAAGGGGGATCATTAGGAGCTCCTATAATTCACCCCTCCACTTT. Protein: CASTKRGIIRSSYNSPLHF.

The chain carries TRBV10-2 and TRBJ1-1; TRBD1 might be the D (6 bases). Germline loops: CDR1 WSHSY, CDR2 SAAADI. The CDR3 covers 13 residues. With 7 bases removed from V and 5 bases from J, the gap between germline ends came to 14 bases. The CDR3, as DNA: TGCGCCAGCACCACAACAGGGTATACTGAAGCTTTCTTT. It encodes CASTTTGYTEAFF.

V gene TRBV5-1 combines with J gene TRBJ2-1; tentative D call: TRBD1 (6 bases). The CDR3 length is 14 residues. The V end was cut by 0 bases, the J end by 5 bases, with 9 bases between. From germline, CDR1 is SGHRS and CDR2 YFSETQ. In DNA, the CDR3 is TGCGCCAGCAGCTTGGCCCCAGGGGACAATGAGCAGTTCTTC. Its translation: CASSLAPGDNEQFF.

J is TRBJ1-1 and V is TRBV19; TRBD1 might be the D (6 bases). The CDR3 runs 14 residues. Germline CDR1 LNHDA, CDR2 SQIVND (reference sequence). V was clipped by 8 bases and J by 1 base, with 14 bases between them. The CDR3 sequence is CASPAGGENTEAFF. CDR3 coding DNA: TGTGCCAGTCCGGCGGGGGGCGAGAACACTGAAGCTTTCTTT.

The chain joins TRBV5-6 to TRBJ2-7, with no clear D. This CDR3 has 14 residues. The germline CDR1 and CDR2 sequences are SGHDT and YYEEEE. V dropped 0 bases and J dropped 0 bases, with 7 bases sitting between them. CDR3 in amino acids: CASSLGRSSYEQYF. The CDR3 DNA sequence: TGTGCCAGCAGCTTGGGAAGGAGCTCCTACGAGCAGTACTTC.

CDR3 DNA sequence: TGCGCCAGCAGCCAAACCTCGACAGGGGAAGGGGAGCTGTTTTTT. Translating it yields CASSQTSTGEGELFF. The V and J genes are TRBV4-1 and TRBJ2-2; 8 positions agree with TRBD1. Germline CDR1 MGHRA, CDR2 YSYEKL. This CDR3 contains 15 residues. The V segment lost 2 bases and the J segment 8 bases; nucleotides outside the gene matches: 7.

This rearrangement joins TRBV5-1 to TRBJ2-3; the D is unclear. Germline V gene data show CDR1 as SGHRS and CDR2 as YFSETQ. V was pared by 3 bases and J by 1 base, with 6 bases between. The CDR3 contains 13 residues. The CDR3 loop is CASSSPRTDTQYF. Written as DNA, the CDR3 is TGCGCCAGCAGCTCCCCTCGCACAGATACGCAGTATTTT.

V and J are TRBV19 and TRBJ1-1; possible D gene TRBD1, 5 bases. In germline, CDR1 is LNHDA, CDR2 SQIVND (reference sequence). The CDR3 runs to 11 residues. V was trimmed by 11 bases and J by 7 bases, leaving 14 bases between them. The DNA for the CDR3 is TGTGCCTGCAGCCGGGGGAATGAAGCTTTCTTT. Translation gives CACSRGNEAFF.

The CDR3 sequence is CASNRPNEQFF. The CDR3 DNA is TGTGCCAGCAATCGTCCCAATGAGCAGTTCTTC. The chain has TRBV27 and TRBJ2-1; the D is unclear. The CDR3 sequence is 11 residues long. From germline, CDR1 is MNHEY and CDR2 SMNVEV (reference sequence). V lost 7 bases to trimming and J lost 6 bases, with 7 bases between them.

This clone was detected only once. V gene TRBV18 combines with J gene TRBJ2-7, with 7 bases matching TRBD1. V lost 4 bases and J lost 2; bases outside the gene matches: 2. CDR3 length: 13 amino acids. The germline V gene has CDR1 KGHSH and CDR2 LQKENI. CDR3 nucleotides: TGTGCCAGCTCACAGGGACAGACCTACGAGCAGTACTTC. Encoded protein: CASSQGQTYEQYF.

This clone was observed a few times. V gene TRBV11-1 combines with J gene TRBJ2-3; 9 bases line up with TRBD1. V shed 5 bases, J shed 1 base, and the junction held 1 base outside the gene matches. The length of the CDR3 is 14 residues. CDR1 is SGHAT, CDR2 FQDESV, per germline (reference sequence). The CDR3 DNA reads TGTGCCAGCAGCGACAGGGGGGGCACAGATACGCAGTATTTT. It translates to CASSDRGGTDTQYF.

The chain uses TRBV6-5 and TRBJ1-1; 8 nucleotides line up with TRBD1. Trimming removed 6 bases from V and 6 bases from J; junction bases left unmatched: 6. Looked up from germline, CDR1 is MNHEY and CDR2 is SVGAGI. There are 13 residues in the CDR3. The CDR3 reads CASRLQGGPEAFF. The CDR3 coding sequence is TGTGCCAGCAGGTTACAGGGGGGCCCTGAAGCTTTCTTT.

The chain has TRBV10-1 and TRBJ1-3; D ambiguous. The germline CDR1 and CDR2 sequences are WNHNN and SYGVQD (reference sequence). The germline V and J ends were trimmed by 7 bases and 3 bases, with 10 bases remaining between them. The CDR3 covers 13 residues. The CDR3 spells CASTAGHGNTIYF. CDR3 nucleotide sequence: TGCGCCAGCACCGCGGGCCATGGAAACACCATATATTTT.

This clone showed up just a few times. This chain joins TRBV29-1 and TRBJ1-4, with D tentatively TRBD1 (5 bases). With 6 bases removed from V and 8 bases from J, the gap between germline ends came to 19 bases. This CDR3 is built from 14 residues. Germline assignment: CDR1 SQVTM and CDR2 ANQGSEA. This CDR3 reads CSVDTTGYGEKLFF. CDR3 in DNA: TGCAGCGTGGACACTACAGGTTACGGCGAAAAACTGTTTTTT.

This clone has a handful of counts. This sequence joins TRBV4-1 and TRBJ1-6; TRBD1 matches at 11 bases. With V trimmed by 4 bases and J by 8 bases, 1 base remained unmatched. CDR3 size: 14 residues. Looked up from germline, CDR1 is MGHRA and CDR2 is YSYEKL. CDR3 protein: CASSRDRGDSPLHF. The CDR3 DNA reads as TGCGCCAGCAGCCGGGACAGGGGGGATTCACCCCTCCACTTT.

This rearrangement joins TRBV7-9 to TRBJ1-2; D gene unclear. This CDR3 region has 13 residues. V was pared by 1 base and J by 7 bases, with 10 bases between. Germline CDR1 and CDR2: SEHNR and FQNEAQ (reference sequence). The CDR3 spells CASSLERVFGYTF. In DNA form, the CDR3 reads TGTGCCAGCAGCTTAGAGCGTGTGTTTGGCTACACCTTC.